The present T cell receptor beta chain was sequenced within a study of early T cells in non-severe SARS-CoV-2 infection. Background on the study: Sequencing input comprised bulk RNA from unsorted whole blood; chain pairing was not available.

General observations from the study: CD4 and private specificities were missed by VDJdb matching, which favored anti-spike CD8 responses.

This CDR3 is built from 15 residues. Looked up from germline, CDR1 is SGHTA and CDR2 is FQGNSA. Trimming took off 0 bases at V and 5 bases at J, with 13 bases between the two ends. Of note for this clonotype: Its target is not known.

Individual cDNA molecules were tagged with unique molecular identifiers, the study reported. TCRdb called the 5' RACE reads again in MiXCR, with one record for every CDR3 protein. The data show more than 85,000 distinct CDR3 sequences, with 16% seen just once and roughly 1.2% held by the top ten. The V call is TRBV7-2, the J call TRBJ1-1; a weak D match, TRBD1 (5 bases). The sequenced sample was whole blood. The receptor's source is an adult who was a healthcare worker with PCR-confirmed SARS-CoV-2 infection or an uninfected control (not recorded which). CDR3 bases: TGTGCCAGCAGCTTAGCGCCCGGGACGGAGACTGAAGCTTTCTTT. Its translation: CASSLAPGTETEAFF.